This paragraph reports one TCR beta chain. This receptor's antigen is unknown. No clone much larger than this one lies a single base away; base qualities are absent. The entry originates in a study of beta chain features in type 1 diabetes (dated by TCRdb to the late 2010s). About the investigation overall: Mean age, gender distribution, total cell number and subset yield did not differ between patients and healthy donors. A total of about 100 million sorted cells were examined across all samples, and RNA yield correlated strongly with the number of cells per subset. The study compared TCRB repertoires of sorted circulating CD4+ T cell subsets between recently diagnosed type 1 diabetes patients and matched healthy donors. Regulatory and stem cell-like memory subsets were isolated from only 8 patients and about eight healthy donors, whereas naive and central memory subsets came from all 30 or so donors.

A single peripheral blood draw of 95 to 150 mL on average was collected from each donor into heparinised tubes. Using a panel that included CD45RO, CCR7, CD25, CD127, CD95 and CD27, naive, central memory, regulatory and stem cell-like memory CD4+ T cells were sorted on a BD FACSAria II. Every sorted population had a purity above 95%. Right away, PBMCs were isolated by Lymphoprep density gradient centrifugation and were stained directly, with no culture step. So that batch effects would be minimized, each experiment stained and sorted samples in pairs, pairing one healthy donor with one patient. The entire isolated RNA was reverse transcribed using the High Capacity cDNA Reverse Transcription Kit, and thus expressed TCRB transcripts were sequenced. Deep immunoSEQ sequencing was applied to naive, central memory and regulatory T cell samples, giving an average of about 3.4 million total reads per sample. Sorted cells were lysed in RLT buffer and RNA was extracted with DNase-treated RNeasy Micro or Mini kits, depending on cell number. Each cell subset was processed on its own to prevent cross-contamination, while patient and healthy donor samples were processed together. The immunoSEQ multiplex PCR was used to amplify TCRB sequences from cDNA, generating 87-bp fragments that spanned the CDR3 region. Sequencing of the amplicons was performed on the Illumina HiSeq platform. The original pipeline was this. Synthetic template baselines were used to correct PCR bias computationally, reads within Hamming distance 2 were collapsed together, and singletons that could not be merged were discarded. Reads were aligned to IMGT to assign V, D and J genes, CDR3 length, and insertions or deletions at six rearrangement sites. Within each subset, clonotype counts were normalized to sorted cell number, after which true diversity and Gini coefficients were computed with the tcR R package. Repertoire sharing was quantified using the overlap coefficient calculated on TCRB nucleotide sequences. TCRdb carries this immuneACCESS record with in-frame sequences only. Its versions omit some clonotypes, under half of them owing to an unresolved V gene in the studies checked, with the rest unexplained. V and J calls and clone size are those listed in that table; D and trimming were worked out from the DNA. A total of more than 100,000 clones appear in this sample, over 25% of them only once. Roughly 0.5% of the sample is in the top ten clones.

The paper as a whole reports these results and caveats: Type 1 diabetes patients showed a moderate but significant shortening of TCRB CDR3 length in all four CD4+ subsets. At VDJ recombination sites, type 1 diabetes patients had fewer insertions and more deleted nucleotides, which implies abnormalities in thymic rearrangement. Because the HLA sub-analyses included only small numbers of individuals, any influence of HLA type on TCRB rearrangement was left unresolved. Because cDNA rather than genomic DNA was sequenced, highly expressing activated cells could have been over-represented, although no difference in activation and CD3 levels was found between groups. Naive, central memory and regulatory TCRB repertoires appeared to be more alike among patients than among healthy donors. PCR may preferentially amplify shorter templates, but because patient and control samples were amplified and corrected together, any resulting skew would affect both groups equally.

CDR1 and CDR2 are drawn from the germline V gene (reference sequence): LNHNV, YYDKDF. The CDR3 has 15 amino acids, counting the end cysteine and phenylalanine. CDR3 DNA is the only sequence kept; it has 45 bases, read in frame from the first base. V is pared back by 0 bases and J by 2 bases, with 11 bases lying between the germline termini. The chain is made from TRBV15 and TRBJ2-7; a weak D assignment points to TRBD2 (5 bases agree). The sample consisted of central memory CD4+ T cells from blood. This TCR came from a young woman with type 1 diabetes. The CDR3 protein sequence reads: CATSRDHGITYEQYF. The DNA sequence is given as TGTGCCACCAGCAGAGATCACGGGATAACCTACGAGCAGTACTTC.